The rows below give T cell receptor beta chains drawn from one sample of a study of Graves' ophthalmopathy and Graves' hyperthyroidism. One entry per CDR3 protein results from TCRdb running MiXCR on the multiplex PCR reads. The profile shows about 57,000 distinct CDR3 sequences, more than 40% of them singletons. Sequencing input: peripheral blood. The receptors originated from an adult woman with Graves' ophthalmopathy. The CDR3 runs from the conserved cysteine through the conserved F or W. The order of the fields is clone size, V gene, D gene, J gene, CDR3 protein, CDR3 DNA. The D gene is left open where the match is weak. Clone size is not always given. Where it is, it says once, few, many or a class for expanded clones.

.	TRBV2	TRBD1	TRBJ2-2	CASTPGTGSGELFF	TGTGCTAGCACGCCCGGGACAGGGTCCGGGGAGCTGTTTTTT
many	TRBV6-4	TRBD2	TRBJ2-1	CASSDSGTSGSNEQFF	TGTGCCAGCAGTGACTCCGGGACTAGCGGGAGCAATGAGCAGTTCTTC
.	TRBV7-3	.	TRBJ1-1	CASSLFMGTLNTEAFF	TGTGCCAGCAGCTTATTTATGGGGACCTTAAACACTGAAGCTTTCTTT
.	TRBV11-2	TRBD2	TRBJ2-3	CASSLLAGGLNTQYF	TGTGCCAGCAGCCTCCTAGCGGGAGGGCTAAATACGCAGTATTTT
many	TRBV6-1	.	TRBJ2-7	CASSESSGINEQYF	TGTGCCAGCAGTGAATCTTCAGGGATAAACGAGCAGTACTTC
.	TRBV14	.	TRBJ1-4	CASSPQPNTEKLFF	TGTGCCAGCAGCCCTCAGCCGAACACTGAAAAACTGTTTTTT
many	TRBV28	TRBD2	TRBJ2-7	CASTVAQAGNYEQYF	TGTGCCAGCACCGTCGCTCAAGCGGGGAACTACGAGCAGTACTTC
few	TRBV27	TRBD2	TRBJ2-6	CASSGLAGKSSGANVLTF	TGTGCCAGCAGCGGACTAGCGGGAAAGAGCTCTGGGGCCAACGTCCTGACTTTC
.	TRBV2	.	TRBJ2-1	CASRPNIGGDYNEQFF	TGTGCCAGCAGGCCTAACATAGGAGGGGACTACAATGAGCAGTTCTTC
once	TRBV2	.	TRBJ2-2	CASSETSANTGELFF	TGTGCCAGCAGTGAAACTAGTGCTAACACCGGGGAGCTGTTTTTT
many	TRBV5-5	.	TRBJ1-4	CASSLTGEKLFF	TGTGCCAGCAGCTTGACCGGTGAAAAACTGTTTTTT
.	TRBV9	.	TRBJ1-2	CASSLGGIKDGYTF	TGTGCCAGCAGCCTCGGGGGAATAAAGGATGGCTACACCTTC
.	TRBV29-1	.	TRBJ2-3	CSVEVSSTDTQYF	TGCAGCGTTGAAGTGTCCAGCACAGATACGCAGTATTTT
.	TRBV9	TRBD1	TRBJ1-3	CASSPRQGGSTVYF	TGTGCCAGCAGCCCCCGACAGGGAGGAAGCACCGTATATTTT
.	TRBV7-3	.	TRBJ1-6	CASSLRGGMSNSPLHF	TGTGCCAGCAGCTTAAGAGGGGGTATGAGTAATTCACCCCTCCACTTT
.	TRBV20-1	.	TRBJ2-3	CSARGGRRTHTDTQYF	TGCAGTGCTAGAGGGGGACGTAGAACCCACACAGATACGCAGTATTTT
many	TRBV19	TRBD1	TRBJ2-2	CASSGTGVTGELFF	TGTGCCAGTAGTGGGACAGGGGTGACCGGGGAGCTGTTTTTT
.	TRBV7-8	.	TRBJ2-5	CASSARDF	TGTGCCAGCAGCGCCCGGGACTTC
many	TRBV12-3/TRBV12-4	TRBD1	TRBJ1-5	CASSMTGGGQPQHF	TGTGCCAGCAGCATGACAGGGGGAGGTCAGCCCCAGCATTTT
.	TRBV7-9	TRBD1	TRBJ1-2	CASSLATGYGYTF	TGTGCCAGCAGCTTAGCGACAGGGTATGGCTACACCTTC
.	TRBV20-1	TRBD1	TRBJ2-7	CSASTYGTETGEQYF	TGCAGTGCTAGTACTTACGGGACAGAGACCGGGGAGCAGTACTTC
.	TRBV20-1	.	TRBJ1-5	CSARGAREGQPQHF	TGCAGTGCTAGGGGGGCCAGGGAAGGGCAGCCCCAGCATTTT
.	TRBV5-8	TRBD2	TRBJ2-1	CASRAGTSGYNEQFF	TGTGCCAGCAGGGCCGGGACTAGCGGCTACAATGAGCAGTTCTTC
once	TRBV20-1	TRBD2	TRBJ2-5	CSARGGGETQYF	TGCAGTGCTAGAGGGGGGGGAGAGACCCAGTACTTC
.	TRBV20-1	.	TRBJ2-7	CSASGVSYEQYF	TGCAGTGCTAGCGGAGTTTCCTACGAGCAGTACTTC
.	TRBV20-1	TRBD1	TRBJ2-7	CSASGGQGSSYEQYF	TGCAGTGCTAGTGGTGGACAGGGATCCTCCTACGAGCAGTACTTC
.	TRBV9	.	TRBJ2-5	CASSATPRTEETQYF	TGTGCCAGCAGCGCCACCCCGAGGACTGAAGAGACCCAGTACTTC
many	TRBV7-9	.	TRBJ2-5	CASSLATGTSYQETQYF	TGTGCCAGCAGCTTAGCGACCGGGACATCCTATCAAGAGACCCAGTACTTC
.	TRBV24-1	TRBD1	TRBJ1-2	CATSSPDRGGYTF	TGTGCCACCAGCAGTCCGGACAGGGGTGGCTACACCTTC
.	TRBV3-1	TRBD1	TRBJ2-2	CASSQGGRTGNTGELFF	TGTGCCAGCAGCCAAGGAGGTCGGACAGGGAACACCGGGGAGCTGTTTTTT
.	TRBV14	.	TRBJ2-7	CASSQEVTAGAYEQYF	TGTGCCAGCAGCCAAGAAGTGACGGCAGGGGCCTACGAGCAGTACTTC
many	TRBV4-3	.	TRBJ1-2	CASSQERGYGYTF	TGCGCCAGCAGCCAAGAGAGAGGGTATGGCTACACCTTC
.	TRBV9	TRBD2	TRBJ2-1	CASSVGGGPYNEQFF	TGTGCCAGCAGCGTAGGCGGGGGGCCCTACAATGAGCAGTTCTTC